This T cell receptor (beta chain) was sequenced in a study of PD-L1 blockade in urothelial cancer. Overall study: Median blood clonality was about 0.086, with more than 75,000 unique TCRs. Study results and limitations: Having blood TCR clonality under the median before treatment predicted better survival.

This CDR3 comprises 13 residues. From germline, CDR1 is SGDLS and CDR2 YYNGEE. The V and J ends lost 3 bases and 6 bases respectively, with 12 bases between them. This clone was picked up one time. Its antigen is unknown. Time point specified: peripheral blood 6 weeks after treatment start. Patients were diagnosed with urothelial carcinoma, either locally advanced or metastatic. Some clones are missing from TCRdb's copy, which holds only in-frame ones; the method was immunoSEQ multiplex PCR. The sample carries 90,000 to 130,000 clones, under 95% recorded once. The chain has TRBV9 and TRBJ1-1, with D tentatively TRBD1 (6 bases). The sample here was PBMCs, taken around atezolizumab (anti-PD-L1) treatment. The TCR originated in a man aged 55 to 70 with urothelial cancer. CDR3 residues: CASSGQDFAEAFF. CDR3 in DNA: TGTGCCAGCAGCGGACAGGACTTCGCTGAAGCTTTCTTT.